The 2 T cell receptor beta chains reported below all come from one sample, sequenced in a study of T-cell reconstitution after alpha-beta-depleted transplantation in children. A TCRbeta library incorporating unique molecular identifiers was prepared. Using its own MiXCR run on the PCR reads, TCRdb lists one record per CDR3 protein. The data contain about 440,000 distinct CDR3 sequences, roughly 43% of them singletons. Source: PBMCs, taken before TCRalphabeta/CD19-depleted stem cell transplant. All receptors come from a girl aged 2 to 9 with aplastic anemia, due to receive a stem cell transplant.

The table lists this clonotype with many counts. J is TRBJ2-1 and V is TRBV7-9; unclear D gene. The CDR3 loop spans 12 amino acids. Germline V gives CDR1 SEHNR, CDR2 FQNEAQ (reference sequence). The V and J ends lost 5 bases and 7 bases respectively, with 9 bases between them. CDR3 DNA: TGTGCCAGCAGCCCAGCCCTTAATGAGCAGTTCTTC. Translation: CASSPALNEQFF.

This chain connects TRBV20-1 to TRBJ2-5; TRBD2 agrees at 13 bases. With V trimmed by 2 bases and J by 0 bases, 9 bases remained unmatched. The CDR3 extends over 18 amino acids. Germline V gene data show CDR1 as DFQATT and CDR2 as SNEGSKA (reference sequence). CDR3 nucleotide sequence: TGCAGTGCTAGAAACCCCCAACTAGCGGGAGGGGACCAAGAGACCCAGTACTTC. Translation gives CSARNPQLAGGDQETQYF.